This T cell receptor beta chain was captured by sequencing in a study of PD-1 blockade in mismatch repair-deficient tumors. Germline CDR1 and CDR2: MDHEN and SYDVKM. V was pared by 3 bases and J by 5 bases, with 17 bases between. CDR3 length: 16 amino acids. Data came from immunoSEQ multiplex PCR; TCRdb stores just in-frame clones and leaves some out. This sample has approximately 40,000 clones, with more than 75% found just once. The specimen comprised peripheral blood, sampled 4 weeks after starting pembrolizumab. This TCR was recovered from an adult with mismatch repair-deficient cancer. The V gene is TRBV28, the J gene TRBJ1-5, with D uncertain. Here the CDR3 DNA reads TGTGCCAGCAGTTTCCGCAAGCAGCTCCGTTATCAGCCCCAGCATTTT. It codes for CASSFRKQLRYQPQHF. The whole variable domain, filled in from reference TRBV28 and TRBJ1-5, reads DVKVTQSSRYLVKRTGEKVFLECVQDMDHENMFWYRQDPGLGLRLIYFSYDVKMKEKGDIPEGYSVSREKKERFSLILESASTNQTSMYLCASSFRKQLRYQPQHFGDGTRLSIL.